Here is one TCR beta chain with its context. This CDR3 is 13 amino acids long. Trimming stripped 2 bases from V and 8 bases from J, with 12 bases between. CDR1 and CDR2 (germline): MNHEY, SVGEGT. One entry per CDR3 protein results from TCRdb running MiXCR on the 5' RACE reads. The table has around 490,000 distinct CDR3 sequences, 13% to 15% seen once. This specimen comes from a study of identical twins. This sample was also put to use in a study of yellow fever vaccine responses in identical twins.

The genes are TRBV6-2 or TRBV6-3 and TRBJ2-5; a weak D match, TRBD2 (6 bases). This sequence was found in a woman younger than 35 in good health. Input material: CD4+ T cells sorted from blood. The CDR3 region has the DNA TGTGCCAGCAGTTACGCGGGAATAGGAACCCAGTACTTC. As protein: CASSYAGIGTQYF.